This TCR beta chain came from a study of OX40 agonist ivuxolimab in advanced cancers. In the case of this clone: Its cognate antigen is unknown.

General study findings and limits: No determination was made of the antigen specificity of the expanded peripheral T cells. Partial responders receiving 0.1-3.0 mg/kg showed among the lowest clonal expansion.

The CDR3 consists of 15 residues. V shed 4 bases and J 7 bases; nucleotides not matched to a gene: 4. Per germline, CDR1 SGHTA and CDR2 FQGNSA. Assay used: immunoSEQ multiplex PCR; TCRdb lists only in-frame clones, some missing. The data show 55,000 to 70,000 clones, about 82% seen once. Specimen: CD4+ or CD8+ T cells sorted from blood, collected in a trial of the OX40 agonist ivuxolimab. The chain joins TRBV7-2 to TRBJ2-1; 13 bases fit TRBD2. The sequence was obtained from an adult with an advanced solid tumor such as melanoma, head and neck, liver or kidney cancer. The CDR3 region has the DNA TGTGCCAGCAGCTCTCGGACTAGCGGGGGAAATGAGCAGTTCTTC. It specifies CASSSRTSGGNEQFF.